Shown below are 7 T cell receptor beta chains from a single sample sequenced in a study of T cells after yellow fever vaccination. Each CDR3 protein is one row after TCRdb ran MiXCR on the 5' RACE reads. The table records about 210,000 distinct CDR3 sequences, about 3% of them present only once. The input for sequencing was CD4+ T cells sorted from PBMCs, taken 10 days after the yellow fever booster vaccination. These receptors came from a man between 18 and 29 years old who received the YFV17D yellow fever vaccine.

The rearrangement joins TRBV6-2 or TRBV6-3 to TRBJ1-5; no firm D call. This CDR3 contains 13 residues. In germline, CDR1 is MNHEY, CDR2 SVGEGT. V lost 6 bases, J lost 6 bases, and 12 bases lay in between. The CDR3 is CASRLLILQPQHF. In DNA, the CDR3 is TGTGCCAGCAGATTACTGATCCTTCAGCCCCAGCATTTT.

The chain recombines TRBV5-1 with TRBJ2-1; no definite D call. Germline lookup yields CDR1 SGHRS and CDR2 YFSETQ. The CDR3 has 16 residues. Trimming left V 0 bases short and J 13 bases short, with 23 bases between. The CDR3 DNA sequence: TGCGCCAGCAGCTTGGACCCCTTGTCGGCTGCGCCGGTCCAGTTCTTC. This gives the protein CASSLDPLSAAPVQFF.

This clonotype showed up just a few times. The chain uses TRBV5-1 and TRBJ2-6; possible D gene TRBD2, 5 bases. Looked up from germline, CDR1 is SGHRS and CDR2 is YFSETQ. V was pared by 4 bases and J by 0 bases, with 11 bases between. The CDR3 has 16 amino acids. In DNA form, the CDR3 reads TGCGCCAGCAGCCCCTCACTAGGCTCTGGGGCCAACGTCCTGACTTTC. Protein sequence: CASSPSLGSGANVLTF.

V is TRBV27 and J is TRBJ2-7; 9 bases agree with TRBD1. The CDR3 contains 14 residues. Germline V gene sequence: CDR1 MNHEY, CDR2 SMNVEV (reference sequence). With 5 bases clipped from V and 3 bases from J, the junction kept 5 bases outside the gene matches. The CDR3 spells CASSGRTGVYEQYV. The CDR3 DNA reads as TGTGCCAGCAGTGGTAGGACAGGGGTCTACGAGCAGTACGTC.

This clonotype showed up just a few times. The chain joins TRBV12-3 or TRBV12-4 to TRBJ1-2, with D possibly being TRBD1 (5 bases). The CDR3 has 12 residues. Trimming cost V 3 bases and J 8 bases, with 10 bases left between them. In DNA, the CDR3 is TGTGCCAGCAGTTTGGCCAGGGCAGGCTACACCTTC. Its protein product is CASSLARAGYTF.

This clonotype was counted ten times or more. V and J are TRBV7-7 and TRBJ2-1; tentative D call: TRBD2 (6 bases). Trimming cost V 5 bases and J 4 bases, with 9 bases left between them. Germline CDR1 is SSHAT and CDR2 is FNYEAQ (reference sequence). The CDR3 has 13 amino acids. As DNA, the CDR3 is TGTGCCAGCAGCCCAGGAGGGTACAATGAGCAGTTCTTC. Translation: CASSPGGYNEQFF.

This clonotype was counted ten times or more. The DNA of the CDR3 is TGTGCCAGCAGCAGGACTAGCGGGGGCATCTACGAGCAGTACGTC. Residues: CASSRTSGGIYEQYV. The genes are TRBV3-1 and TRBJ2-7; 13 bases are shared with TRBD2. CDR1 and CDR2 (germline): LGHDT, YNNKEL (reference sequence). V trimming: 5 bases; J trimming: 3 bases; junction bases outside the gene matches: 4. The CDR3 spans 15 residues.